The 29 T cell receptor beta chains reported below all come from one sample, sequenced in a study of blood T cell repertoires in COVID-19. The assay was immunoSEQ multiplex PCR, and TCRdb's table has in-frame clones only and misses some. The sample records around 150,000 clones, 65% to 90% being singletons. The specimen was peripheral blood. These receptors came from a man between 70 and 80 years old with acute or convalescent COVID-19.

This chain joins TRBV30 and TRBJ2-2; D perhaps matches TRBD1 (5 bases). Germline V lookup: CDR1 GTSNPN, CDR2 SVGIG (reference sequence). The CDR3 covers 13 residues. With 2 bases removed from V and 6 bases from J, the gap between germline ends came to 10 bases. In nucleotides, the CDR3 is TGTGCCTGGAGTTTAACAGGAGCCGGGGAGCTGTTTTTT. It yields the protein CAWSLTGAGELFF.

This clone appeared a few times. The chain joins TRBV11-2 to TRBJ1-1; TRBD1 agrees at 8 bases. V was pared by 5 bases and J by 1 base, with 12 bases of the junction left unmatched. CDR3 size: 17 residues. CDR1 SGHAT and CDR2 FQNNGV come from the germline V gene. The CDR3 loop is CASSRGQGGLRNTEAFF. CDR3 coding DNA: TGTGCCAGCAGCCGCGGACAGGGAGGTTTGAGGAACACTGAAGCTTTCTTT.

The V gene is TRBV28, the J gene TRBJ2-7; D is possibly TRBD2 (6 bases). CDR1 is MDHEN and CDR2 is SYDVKM in the germline V gene. CDR3 length: 14 amino acids. Between the trimmed V and J ends, which lost 4 bases and 0 bases, there was a span of 10 bases. The CDR3 loop is CASSYPGASYEQYF. Here the CDR3 DNA reads TGTGCCAGCAGTTACCCGGGAGCCTCCTACGAGCAGTACTTC.

The chain links TRBV9 to TRBJ2-6; 12 bases are a match to TRBD2. The CDR3 loop spans 17 amino acids. Germline CDR1 reads SGDLS; CDR2 reads YYNGEE. Losses at the gene ends were 4 bases for V and 4 bases for J; bases not matched to a gene: 6. Here the CDR3 DNA reads TGTGCCAGCAGCCTGACTAGCGGGAGCGAAGGGGCCAACGTCCTGACTTTC. Amino acid sequence: CASSLTSGSEGANVLTF.

J is TRBJ1-1 and V is TRBV9; tentatively, D is TRBD1 (6 bases). Germline V gene sequence: CDR1 SGDLS, CDR2 YYNGEE. V was pared by 0 bases and J by 5 bases, with 11 bases between. The CDR3 consists of 14 residues. CDR3 coding DNA: TGTGCCAGCAGCGTAGATCCCCAGGGGACTGAAGCTTTCTTT. Translated, it gives CASSVDPQGTEAFF.

Concerning this clone: Relative to the germline gene, one junction end is altered; a read error may explain this. The chain joins TRBV5-1 to TRBJ2-2; 11 nucleotides align to TRBD1. This CDR3 is built from 14 residues. Per the germline V gene, CDR1 is SGHRS and CDR2 is YFSETQ. The CDR3 region is CVSRTGGNTGELFF. The CDR3 DNA sequence: TGCGTCAGCAGGACAGGGGGCAACACCGGGGAGCTGTTTTTT.

The genes are TRBV6-6 and TRBJ1-4; 7 nucleotides match TRBD1. The ends lost 2 bases at V and 6 bases at J; junction bases unmatched: 9. The CDR3 has 16 amino acids. Germline V gene sequence: CDR1 MNHNY, CDR2 SVGAGI (reference sequence). This CDR3 is CASSYVGGQSHEKLFF. CDR3 DNA: TGTGCCAGCAGTTACGTAGGGGGACAGAGTCATGAAAAACTGTTTTTT.

The chain carries TRBV9 and TRBJ2-7; 9 nucleotides line up with TRBD1. The V and J ends lost 4 bases and 5 bases, in that order; junction bases with no gene match: 10. The CDR3 contains 15 residues. Germline values: CDR1 SGDLS, CDR2 YYNGEE. Here the CDR3 reads CASSLGQGNRDEQYF. The DNA of the CDR3 is TGTGCCAGCAGCTTGGGACAGGGCAACAGGGACGAGCAGTACTTC.

V usage is TRBV7-8 and J usage is TRBJ2-7, with a tentative D call TRBD2 (6 bases). Deletions cut 8 bases from V and 4 bases from J, with 15 bases between. The germline V gene has CDR1 SGHVS and CDR2 FQNEAQ. This CDR3 comprises 13 residues. The CDR3 sequence: CASAGTGGYEQYF. CDR3 sequence (DNA): TGTGCCAGCGCAGGGACCGGAGGGTACGAGCAGTACTTC.

The chain joins TRBV29-1 to TRBJ2-2; 11 bases match TRBD1. The CDR3 has 14 residues. Germline V lookup: CDR1 SQVTM, CDR2 ANQGSEA. V lost 5 bases to trimming and J lost 5 bases; unmatched junction nucleotides: 4. The CDR3 sequence is CSVRDRGGTGELFF. CDR3 coding DNA: TGCAGCGTTAGGGACAGGGGGGGTACCGGGGAGCTGTTTTTT.

CDR3 sequence reads: CSVEVGLAGLDTQYF. CDR3 in DNA: TGCAGCGTTGAAGTAGGACTAGCGGGGTTAGATACGCAGTATTTT. The chain has TRBV29-1 and TRBJ2-3; 12 bases match TRBD2. CDR3 size: 15 residues. Per germline, CDR1 SQVTM and CDR2 ANQGSEA. Trimming cost V 1 base and J 5 bases; bases outside gene matches: 4.

V and J are TRBV7-3 and TRBJ2-2; 9 bases are a match to TRBD2. Germline assignment: CDR1 SGHTA and CDR2 FQGTGA. The CDR3 sequence is 14 residues long. J lost 7 bases, V lost 5 bases, and 5 bases had no gene match. DNA of the CDR3: TGTGCCAGCAGCCCTGGACTAGCGTTCGGGGAGCTGTTTTTT. This encodes CASSPGLAFGELFF. Full variable domain (remainder filled in from reference TRBV7-3 and TRBJ2-2): GAGVSQTPSNKVTEKGKYVELRCDPISGHTALYWYRQSLGQGPEFLIYFQGTGAADDSGLPNDRFFAVRPEGSVSTLKIQRTERGDSAVYLCASSPGLAFGELFFGEGSRLTVL.

J is TRBJ1-2 and V is TRBV5-6; 7 bases line up with TRBD1. The CDR3 has 12 residues. After removal of 2 bases from V and 6 bases from J, the junction contained 1 base not matched to a gene. Germline CDR1 is SGHDT and CDR2 is YYEEEE. For the CDR3, the DNA is TGTGCCAGCAGCTTCGGGACAGATGGCTACACCTTC. As protein: CASSFGTDGYTF.

This chain links TRBV7-3 with TRBJ2-3; TRBD2 aligns across 13 bases. The CDR3 is 19 amino acids. Losses at the gene ends were 2 bases for V and 3 bases for J; bases not matched to a gene: 11. CDR1 and CDR2 from the germline V gene are SGHTA and FQGTGA. CDR3 nucleotide sequence: TGTGCCAGCAGCTTACGGGGCGCGGCACTAGCGGGAGGGACAGATACGCAGTATTTT. Amino acids: CASSLRGAALAGGTDTQYF.

V is TRBV19 and J is TRBJ2-5; tentative D call: TRBD2 (6 bases). This CDR3 is 16 amino acids long. Germline loops: CDR1 LNHDA, CDR2 SQIVND (reference sequence). The ends were cut back, 3 bases at V and 1 base at J, with 15 bases in the middle. The CDR3 protein is CASSILGSARQETQYF. The CDR3 DNA reads TGTGCCAGTAGTATCCTCGGGAGCGCCCGCCAAGAGACCCAGTACTTC.

The chain has TRBV5-1 and TRBJ2-2; D is perhaps TRBD1 (6 bases). This CDR3 has 15 amino acids. V lost 0 bases, J lost 2 bases, and 8 bases lay in between. Germline-derived CDR1 and CDR2 are SGHRS and YFSETQ. This CDR3 reads CASSLAGTNTGELFF. In nucleotides, the CDR3 is TGCGCCAGCAGCTTGGCGGGGACAAACACCGGGGAGCTGTTTTTT.

This clone was observed once. The chain joins TRBV5-4 to TRBJ2-4; 8 nucleotides line up with TRBD1. V trimming: 4 bases; J trimming: 3 bases; junction bases outside the gene matches: 3. The CDR3 is 14 residues long. Germline CDR1 SGHNT, CDR2 YYREEE (reference sequence). CDR3 residues: CASSTGQGKNIQYF. As DNA, the CDR3 is TGTGCCAGCAGCACCGGACAGGGCAAAAACATTCAGTACTTC.

The rearrangement links TRBV7-9 to TRBJ1-4, with D perhaps matching TRBD1 (5 bases). Trimming stripped 5 bases from V and 1 base from J, with 17 bases between. The V gene's germline CDR1 is SEHNR and CDR2 FQNEAQ (reference sequence). The CDR3 extends over 17 amino acids. The CDR3 region is CASSPPAGRLTNEKLFF. The CDR3 region has the DNA TGTGCCAGCAGCCCCCCGGCAGGGAGGTTAACTAATGAAAAACTGTTTTTT.

The V call is TRBV5-4, the J call TRBJ1-1; D is perhaps TRBD1 (6 bases). Trimming removed 2 bases at V and 6 bases at J, with 14 bases between. This CDR3 is built from 14 residues. From germline, CDR1 is SGHNT and CDR2 YYREEE (reference sequence). CDR3 DNA: TGTGCCAGCAGCTTACAGGGTAGTATCGCTGAAGCTTTCTTT. It codes for CASSLQGSIAEAFF.

The chain combines TRBV6-5 with TRBJ2-7, with 8 bases aligning to TRBD2. CDR3 length: 14 amino acids. CDR1 is MNHEY, CDR2 SVGAGI, per germline. Losses at the gene ends were 6 bases for V and 5 bases for J; bases not matched to a gene: 9. The CDR3 reads CASSPAAGVHEQYF. Here the CDR3 DNA reads TGTGCCAGCAGCCCCGCAGCGGGAGTCCACGAGCAGTACTTC.

The gene calls are TRBV13 and TRBJ2-3; 13 nucleotides match TRBD2. The CDR3 runs to 18 residues. The junction had 11 bases not matched to a gene; V was cut back by 5 bases and J by 3 bases. CDR1 is PRHDT and CDR2 is FYEKMQ in the germline V gene (reference sequence). CDR3 in DNA: TGTGCCAGCAGCATACGGACTAGCGGGAGTGGACGGACAGATACGCAGTATTTT. Translation gives CASSIRTSGSGRTDTQYF.

In its sample, this clone was seen a few times. The chain joins TRBV6-4 to TRBJ2-3; D not resolved. CDR1 and CDR2 from the germline V gene are MRHNA and SNTAGT. The CDR3 sequence is 12 residues long. Trimming stripped 2 bases from V and 5 bases from J, with 5 bases between. In DNA, the CDR3 is TGTGCCAGCAGTGACGGCTTAGATACGCAGTATTTT. Its translation is CASSDGLDTQYF.

This clone occurred a few times. The gene calls are TRBV27 and TRBJ1-1; 7 bases are a match to TRBD1. With V trimmed by 2 bases and J by 4 bases, 7 bases remained unmatched. This CDR3 comprises 15 residues. Germline CDR1 MNHEY, CDR2 SMNVEV (reference sequence). CDR3 coding DNA: TGTGCCAGCAGTTTACGTATTGGGACAGCCACTGAAGCTTTCTTT. Protein sequence: CASSLRIGTATEAFF.

This clone occurred a few times. The chain joins TRBV19 to TRBJ1-2; 7 nucleotides align to TRBD1. The CDR3 sequence is 15 residues long. V gave up 5 bases and J gave up 2 bases; unmatched junction bases: 8. Germline CDR1 reads LNHDA; CDR2 reads SQIVND (reference sequence). DNA for the CDR3: TGTGCCAGTAGTCTCCCGTCGACAGGGAACTATGGCTACACCTTC. Amino acids: CASSLPSTGNYGYTF.

The genes are TRBV6-2 or TRBV6-3 and TRBJ1-2; 8 positions agree with TRBD1. V was pared by 2 bases and J by 9 bases, with 8 bases of the junction left unmatched. CDR3 length: 14 residues. The germline V gene has CDR1 MNHEY and CDR2 SVGEGT. The CDR3 protein is CASSYTGTGVRYTF. The CDR3 region has the DNA TGTGCCAGCAGTTACACCGGGACAGGTGTGCGCTACACCTTC.

This chain links TRBV14 with TRBJ2-7; D is unresolved. The germline V gene has CDR1 SGHDN and CDR2 FVKESK. Between the trimmed V and J ends, which lost 7 bases and 1 base, there was a span of 8 bases. CDR3 length equals 12 residues. The CDR3, as DNA: TGTGCCAGCACCCCCAGGTCCTACGAGCAGTACTTC. Protein: CASTPRSYEQYF.

V is TRBV5-4 and J is TRBJ2-1; 9 nucleotides match TRBD1. V lost 4 bases, J lost 6 bases, and 8 bases stayed unmatched. The CDR3 is 15 residues long. CDR1 SGHNT and CDR2 YYREEE come from the germline V gene (reference sequence). The CDR3 loop reads CASSPGTGKPNEQFF. In DNA, the CDR3 is TGTGCCAGCAGCCCGGGGACAGGGAAACCCAATGAGCAGTTCTTC.

The rearrangement links TRBV7-2 to TRBJ1-2, with a tentative D call TRBD1 (5 bases). CDR3 size: 16 residues. Trimming removed 1 base at V and 6 bases at J, with 18 bases between. The germline CDR1 and CDR2 sequences are SGHTA and FQGNSA. The CDR3 loop reads CASSLGGDGRANGYTF. CDR3 DNA: TGTGCCAGCAGCTTAGGAGGTGATGGCAGGGCGAATGGCTACACCTTC.

The chain combines TRBV9 with TRBJ2-2; 7 nucleotides agree with TRBD2. This CDR3 is 17 amino acids long. Germline CDR1 SGDLS, CDR2 YYNGEE. V lost 0 bases to trimming and J lost 0 bases; unmatched junction nucleotides: 5. The CDR3, as DNA: TGTGCCAGCAGCGTAGCTTCTAGCGGCGCGAACACCGGGGAGCTGTTTTTT. Protein product: CASSVASSGANTGELFF.